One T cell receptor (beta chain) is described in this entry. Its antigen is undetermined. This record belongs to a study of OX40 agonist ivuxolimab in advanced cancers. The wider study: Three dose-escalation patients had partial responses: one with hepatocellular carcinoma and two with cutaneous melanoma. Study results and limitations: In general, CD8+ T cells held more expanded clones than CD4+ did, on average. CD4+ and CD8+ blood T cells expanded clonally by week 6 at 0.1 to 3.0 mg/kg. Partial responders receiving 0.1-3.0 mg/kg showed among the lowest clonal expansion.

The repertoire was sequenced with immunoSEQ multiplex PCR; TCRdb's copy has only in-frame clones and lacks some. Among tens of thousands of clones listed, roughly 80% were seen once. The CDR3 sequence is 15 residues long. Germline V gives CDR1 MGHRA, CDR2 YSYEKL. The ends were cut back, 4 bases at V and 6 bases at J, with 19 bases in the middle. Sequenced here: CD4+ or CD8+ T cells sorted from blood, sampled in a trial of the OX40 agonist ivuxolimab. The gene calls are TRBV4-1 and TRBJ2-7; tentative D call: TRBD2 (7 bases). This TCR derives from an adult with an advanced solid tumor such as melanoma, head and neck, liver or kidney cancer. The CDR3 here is CASSLEGGRGSEQYF. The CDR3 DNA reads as TGCGCCAGCAGCCTCGAGGGTGGGAGGGGGTCCGAGCAGTACTTC.